There are many counts of the clone carrying this T cell receptor beta chain. Its antigen remains unidentified. This sample stems from a study of cytomegalovirus exposure and HLA in healthy donors. At the level of the study: As an earlier analysis found, some 170 million T cells yielded about 100 million unique TCR beta sequences.

V was clipped by 5 bases and J by 1 base, with 12 bases between them. Germline CDR1 and CDR2: SGHNT and YENEEA. This CDR3 is built from 14 residues. PCR employed 60 Vbeta and 13 Jbeta primers. The repertoire was sequenced with immunoSEQ multiplex PCR; TCRdb's copy has only in-frame clones and lacks some. This sample has more than 85,000 clones, with more than 65% found just once. Regarding the study as a whole: Earlier analysis looked at TCR beta V segments, and most were productive about 90% or about 30% of the time. Cytomegalovirus association was assigned to approximately 160 TCR beta chains.

The clonotype comes from a man in his thirties or forties in good health and CMV-seronegative. The V gene is TRBV11-3, the J gene TRBJ2-7, with D possibly TRBD1 on 6 matching bases. Sequenced input: PBMCs. This chain's CDR3 is CASSAGASSYEQYF. The CDR3, as DNA: TGTGCCAGCAGCGCAGGGGCCTCTTCCTACGAGCAGTACTTC.